This T cell receptor (beta chain) was identified during a study of blood T cell repertoires in COVID-19. For the study at large: PBMCs, B-cell-depleted T cells, or T cells were the source of the cDNA or gDNA that made up the material.

In the original workflow: Estimation of nucleated cell counts relied on the amplification of reference gene primers. Assay: immunoSEQ multiplex PCR; the TCRdb copy retains only in-frame clones and omits some. That table is the source of V, J and clone size, and D and trimming were worked out from the DNA. The repertoire holds 120,000 or so clones, with more than 80% as singletons. V lost 4 bases, J lost 6 bases, and 4 bases stayed unmatched. The CDR3 covers 14 residues. CDR1 and CDR2 from the germline V gene are SGHRS and YFSETQ. Sequencing was carried out using peripheral blood. The TCR was taken from a man in his 70s with active or convalescent COVID-19. This chain links TRBV5-1 with TRBJ2-2, with 9 nucleotides matching TRBD1. The CDR3 loop is CASSGTGIAGELFF. As DNA, the CDR3 is TGCGCCAGCAGCGGGACAGGGATCGCCGGGGAGCTGTTTTTT.